This record concerns one T cell receptor (beta chain) sequence. This sample was included in a study of T cell responses to AZD1222 COVID-19 vaccine. V lost 1 base and J lost 2; bases outside the gene matches: 10. Germline V gene lookup returns CDR1 LGHNT and CDR2 FRNRAP. CDR3 length: 18 amino acids. TCRdb's copy holds only in-frame clones and misses some; the assay was immunoSEQ multiplex PCR. The sample has fewer than 250,000 clones; around 94% are singletons. The sequence was obtained from an adult in good health. The rearrangement links TRBV12-5 to TRBJ2-5; 10 bases line up with TRBD1. Here the sequenced sample was peripheral blood, taken on day 0 of AZD1222 vaccination. CDR3 region: CASGLGMGQGPIQETQYF. The CDR3 DNA reads as TGTGCTAGTGGTTTGGGCATGGGACAGGGGCCTATTCAAGAGACCCAGTACTTC.